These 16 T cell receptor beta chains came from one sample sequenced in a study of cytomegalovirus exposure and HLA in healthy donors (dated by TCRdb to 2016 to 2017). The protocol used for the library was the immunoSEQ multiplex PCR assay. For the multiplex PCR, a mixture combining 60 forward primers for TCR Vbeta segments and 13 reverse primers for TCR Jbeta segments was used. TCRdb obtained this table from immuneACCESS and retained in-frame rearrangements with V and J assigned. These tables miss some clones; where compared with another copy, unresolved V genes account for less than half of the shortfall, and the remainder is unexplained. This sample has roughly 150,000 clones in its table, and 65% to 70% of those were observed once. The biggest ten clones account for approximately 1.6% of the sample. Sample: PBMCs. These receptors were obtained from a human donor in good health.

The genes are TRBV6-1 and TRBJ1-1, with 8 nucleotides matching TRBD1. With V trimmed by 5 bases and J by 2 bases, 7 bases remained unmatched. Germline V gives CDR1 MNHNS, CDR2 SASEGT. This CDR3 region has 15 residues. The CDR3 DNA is TGTGCCAGCAGTAGACAACAGGGGGACAACACTGAAGCTTTCTTT. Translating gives CASSRQQGDNTEAFF.

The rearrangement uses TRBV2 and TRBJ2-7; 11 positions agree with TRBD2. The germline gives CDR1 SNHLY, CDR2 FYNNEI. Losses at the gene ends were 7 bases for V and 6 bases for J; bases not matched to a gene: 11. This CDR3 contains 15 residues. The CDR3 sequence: CASNLLAGAFGEQYF. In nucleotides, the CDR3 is TGTGCCAGCAACCTACTAGCGGGAGCATTCGGCGAGCAGTACTTC.

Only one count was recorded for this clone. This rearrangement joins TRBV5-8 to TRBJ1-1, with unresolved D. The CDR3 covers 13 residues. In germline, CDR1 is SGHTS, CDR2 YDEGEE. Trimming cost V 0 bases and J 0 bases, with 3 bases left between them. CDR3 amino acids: CASSLVLNTEAFF. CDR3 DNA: TGTGCCAGCAGCTTGGTATTGAACACTGAAGCTTTCTTT.

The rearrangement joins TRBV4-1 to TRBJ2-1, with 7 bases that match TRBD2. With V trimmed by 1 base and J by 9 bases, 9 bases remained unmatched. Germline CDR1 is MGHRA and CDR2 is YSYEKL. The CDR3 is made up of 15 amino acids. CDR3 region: CASSQVGRTRIEQFF. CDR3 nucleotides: TGCGCCAGCAGCCAAGTCGGGCGGACTAGGATTGAGCAGTTCTTC.

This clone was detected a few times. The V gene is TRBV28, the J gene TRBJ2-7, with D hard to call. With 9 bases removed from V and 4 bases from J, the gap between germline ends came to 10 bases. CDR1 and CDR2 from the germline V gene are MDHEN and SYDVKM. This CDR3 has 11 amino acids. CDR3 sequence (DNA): TGTGCCAGTCGAGCCGCATACGAGCAGTACTTC. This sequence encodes CASRAAYEQYF.

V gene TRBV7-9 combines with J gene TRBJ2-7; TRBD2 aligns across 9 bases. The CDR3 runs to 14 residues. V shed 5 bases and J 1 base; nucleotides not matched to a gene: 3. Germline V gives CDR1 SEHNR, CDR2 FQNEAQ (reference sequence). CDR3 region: CASSPSGGSYEQYF. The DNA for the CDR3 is TGTGCCAGCAGCCCAAGCGGGGGGTCCTACGAGCAGTACTTC.

Written as DNA, the CDR3 is TGTGCCAGCAGCCTAGCGGGAGGTCTCAAAGAGACCCAGTACTTC. This codes for CASSLAGGLKETQYF. The rearrangement joins TRBV9 to TRBJ2-5; TRBD2 matches 11 bases. The CDR3 extends over 15 amino acids. CDR1 SGDLS and CDR2 YYNGEE come from the germline V gene. The junction had 5 bases not matched to a gene; V was cut back by 4 bases and J by 3 bases.

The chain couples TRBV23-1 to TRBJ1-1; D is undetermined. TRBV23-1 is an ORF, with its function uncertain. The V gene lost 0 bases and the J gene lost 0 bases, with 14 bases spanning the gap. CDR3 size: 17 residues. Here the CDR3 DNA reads TGCGCCAGCAGTCAATCTGGCTCCTGTACCTTGAACACTGAAGCTTTCTTT. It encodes CASSQSGSCTLNTEAFF.

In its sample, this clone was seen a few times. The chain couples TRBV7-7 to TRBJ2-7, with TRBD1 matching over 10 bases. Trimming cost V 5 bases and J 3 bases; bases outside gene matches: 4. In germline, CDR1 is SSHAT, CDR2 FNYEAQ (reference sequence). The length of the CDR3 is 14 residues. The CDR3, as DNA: TGTGCCAGCAGCACCGGGACAGGGGACTACGAGCAGTACTTC. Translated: CASSTGTGDYEQYF.

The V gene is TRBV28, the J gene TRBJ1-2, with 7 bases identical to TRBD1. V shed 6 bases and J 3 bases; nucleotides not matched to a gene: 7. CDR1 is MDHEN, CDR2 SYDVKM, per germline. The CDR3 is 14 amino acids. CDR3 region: CASSDLGGHYGYTF. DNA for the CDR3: TGTGCCAGCAGCGATTTAGGGGGCCACTATGGCTACACCTTC.

The CDR3 here is CASASVSGQETQYF. The CDR3 coding sequence is TGTGCCAGCGCGTCGGTGTCGGGACAAGAGACCCAGTACTTC. This chain links TRBV5-6 with TRBJ2-5, with TRBD2 as a possible D gene (5 bases). CDR1 and CDR2 (germline): SGHDT, YYEEEE. This CDR3 has 14 residues. V lost 7 bases and J lost 2, with 15 bases in between.

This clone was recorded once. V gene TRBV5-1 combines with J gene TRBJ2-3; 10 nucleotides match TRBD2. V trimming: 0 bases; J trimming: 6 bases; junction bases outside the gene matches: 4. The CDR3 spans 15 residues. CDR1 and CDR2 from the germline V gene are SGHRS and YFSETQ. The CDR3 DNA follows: TGCGCCAGCAGCTTGGCGAGCGGGAGGGGGGATACGCAGTATTTT. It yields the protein CASSLASGRGDTQYF. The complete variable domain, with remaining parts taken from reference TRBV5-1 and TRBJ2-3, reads KAGVTQTPRYLIKTRGQQVTLSCSPISGHRSVSWYQQTPGQGLQFLFEYFSETQRNKGNFPGRFSGRQFSNSRSEMNVSTLELGDSALYLCASSLASGRGDTQYFGPGTRLTVL.

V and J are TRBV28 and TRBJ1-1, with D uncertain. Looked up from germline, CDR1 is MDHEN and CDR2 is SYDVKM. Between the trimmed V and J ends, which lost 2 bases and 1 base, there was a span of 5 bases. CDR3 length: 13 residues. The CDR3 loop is CASSLVQNTEAFF. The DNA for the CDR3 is TGTGCCAGCAGTTTAGTACAGAACACTGAAGCTTTCTTT.

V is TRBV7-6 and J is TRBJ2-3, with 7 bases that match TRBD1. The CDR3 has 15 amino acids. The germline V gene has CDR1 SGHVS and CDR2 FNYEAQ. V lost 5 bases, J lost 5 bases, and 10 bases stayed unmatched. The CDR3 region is CASSRGTARGDTQYF. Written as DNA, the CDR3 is TGTGCCAGCAGCAGAGGGACAGCCCGCGGAGATACGCAGTATTTT.

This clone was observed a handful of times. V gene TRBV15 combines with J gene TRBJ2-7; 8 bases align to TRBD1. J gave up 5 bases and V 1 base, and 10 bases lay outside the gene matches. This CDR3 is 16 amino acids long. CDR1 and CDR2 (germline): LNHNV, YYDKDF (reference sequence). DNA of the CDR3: TGTGCCACCAGCAGAGTAGGAACCAGGGGGCCGGACGAGCAGTACTTC. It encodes CATSRVGTRGPDEQYF. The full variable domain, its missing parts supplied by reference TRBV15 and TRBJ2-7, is DAMVIQNPRYQVTQFGKPVTLSCSQTLNHNVMYWYQQKSSQAPKLLFHYYDKDFNNEADTPDNFQSRRPNTSFCFLDIRSPGLGDTAMYLCATSRVGTRGPDEQYFGPGTRLTVT.

The CDR3 DNA reads TGTGCCAGCAGTTCAAGGACATGGATGGGCAATCAGCCCCAGCATTTT. This sequence encodes CASSSRTWMGNQPQHF. The chain couples TRBV28 to TRBJ1-5; D may be TRBD1 (5 bases). Germline loops: CDR1 MDHEN, CDR2 SYDVKM. CDR3 length: 16 amino acids. V was shortened by 4 bases and J by 2 bases, with 15 bases between the two germline ends. Drawing the rest from reference TRBV28 and TRBJ1-5, the complete variable domain is DVKVTQSSRYLVKRTGEKVFLECVQDMDHENMFWYRQDPGLGLRLIYFSYDVKMKEKGDIPEGYSVSREKKERFSLILESASTNQTSMYLCASSSRTWMGNQPQHFGDGTRLSIL.